This is a list of T cell receptor beta chains from one sample in a study of T-cell memory formation after mild COVID-19. Each CDR3 protein gets one entry after TCRdb re-called the 5' RACE reads with MiXCR. The sample contains around 140,000 distinct CDR3 sequences, 15% to 20% of which appear only once. Material for sequencing was PBMCs or a T cell subset sorted from them (not recorded which). All receptors derive from an adult woman who had mild COVID-19 (a few samples of this study predate the infection). Cell type and time point are not known. Each CDR3 is given with its conserved first and last residue. D genes are given only for firm matches. Size values are once, few and many counts, or a class for expanded clones, and some rows have none.

J: TRBJ2-7
V: TRBV6-2/TRBV6-3
D: NA
size: few
DNA: TGTGCCAGCAGTCGGGAGAACTACGAGCAGTACTTC
CDR3: CASSRENYEQYF

J: TRBJ2-7
V: TRBV6-1
D: TRBD1
size: few
DNA: TGTGCCAGCATATCCGGGACAGGGGTGTACGAGCAGTACTTC
CDR3: CASISGTGVYEQYF

J: TRBJ2-1
V: TRBV7-9
D: TRBD2
size: many
DNA: TGTGCCAGCAGCTACTCACTAGCGGGGGCATACAATGAGCAGTTCTTC
CDR3: CASSYSLAGAYNEQFF

J: TRBJ2-3
V: TRBV5-1
D: NA
size: NA
DNA: TGCGCCAGCAGCGAAGTCAGCACAGATACGCAGTATTTT
CDR3: CASSEVSTDTQYF

J: TRBJ1-2
V: TRBV3-1
D: NA
size: NA
DNA: TGTGCCAGCAGCCAAGCGACAGGACTCTATGGCTACACCTTC
CDR3: CASSQATGLYGYTF

J: TRBJ1-2
V: TRBV12-3/TRBV12-4
D: NA
size: NA
DNA: TGTGCCAGCAGCTCCCGGGGGGGTAACTATGGCTACACCTTC
CDR3: CASSSRGGNYGYTF

J: TRBJ2-1
V: TRBV11-3
D: TRBD1
size: few
DNA: TGTGCCAGCAGCTTAGGACAGGGGTATCGACTGACGGGTAGGTTCTTC
CDR3: CASSLGQGYRLTGRFF

J: TRBJ2-1
V: TRBV14
D: TRBD2
size: NA
DNA: TGTGCCAGCAGCCAAGAACTAGCGATCCATGAGCAGTTCTTC
CDR3: CASSQELAIHEQFF

J: TRBJ2-3
V: TRBV10-3
D: NA
size: few
DNA: TGTGCCATCAGTGACCCGACAGGCACAGATACGCAGTATTTT
CDR3: CAISDPTGTDTQYF

J: TRBJ2-7
V: TRBV12-3/TRBV12-4
D: NA
size: NA
DNA: TGTGCCAGCAGTCCGGGACATAGCTACGAGCAGTACTTC
CDR3: CASSPGHSYEQYF

J: TRBJ2-2
V: TRBV5-1
D: TRBD1
size: few
DNA: TGCGCCAGTAAGCCCCAAACAGGGGGCTACACCGGGGAGCTGTTTTTT
CDR3: CASKPQTGGYTGELFF

J: TRBJ2-1
V: TRBV5-1
D: NA
size: NA
DNA: TGCGCCAGCAGGGGGGCAGGTACCTCCTACAATGAGCAGTTCTTC
CDR3: CASRGAGTSYNEQFF

J: TRBJ1-4
V: TRBV12-3/TRBV12-4
D: NA
size: once
DNA: TGTGCCAGCAGTTTGAACAGCAATGAAAAACTGTTTTTT
CDR3: CASSLNSNEKLFF

J: TRBJ1-1
V: TRBV4-1
D: NA
size: NA
DNA: TGCGCCAGCAGCGAAATCGGACACGGCGATTTCACTGAAGCTTTCTTT
CDR3: CASSEIGHGDFTEAFF

J: TRBJ1-4
V: TRBV5-1
D: TRBD1
size: NA
DNA: TGCGCCAGCAGCTCGACAGGGAAAGCTAATGAAAAACTGTTTTTT
CDR3: CASSSTGKANEKLFF

J: TRBJ2-1
V: TRBV20-1
D: NA
size: few
DNA: TGCAGTGCGAGATATCATGAGCAGTTCTTC
CDR3: CSARYHEQFF

J: TRBJ2-2
V: TRBV5-1
D: TRBD1
size: few
DNA: TGCGCCAGCAGCGGGACAGGGGGCACCGGGGAGCTGTTTTTT
CDR3: CASSGTGGTGELFF

J: TRBJ2-7
V: TRBV7-2
D: NA
size: few
DNA: TGTGCCAGCAGCTTAGCCGGGACCATCAATCGGGAGCAGTACTTC
CDR3: CASSLAGTINREQYF

J: TRBJ2-3
V: TRBV5-1
D: TRBD2
size: few
DNA: TGCGCCAGCAGCCCGGCTGGTAGCGGGAGCACAGATACGCAGTATTTT
CDR3: CASSPAGSGSTDTQYF

J: TRBJ1-2
V: TRBV6-5
D: NA
size: NA
DNA: TGTGCCAGCAGTCCCGAGGTCGGGGGCTACACCTTC
CDR3: CASSPEVGGYTF

J: TRBJ2-2
V: TRBV5-1
D: TRBD1
size: few
DNA: TGCGCCAGCAGCTCAAGACAGGGGGCTAGCGGGGAGCTGTTTTTT
CDR3: CASSSRQGASGELFF

J: TRBJ1-1
V: TRBV27
D: NA
size: NA
DNA: TGTGCCAGCAGCCCCGAGTGGAACACTGAAGCTTTCTTT
CDR3: CASSPEWNTEAFF

J: TRBJ1-5
V: TRBV7-6
D: NA
size: few
DNA: TGTGCCAGCAGCTTGGCCGGGACACTCGGTCAGCCCCAGCATTTT
CDR3: CASSLAGTLGQPQHF

J: TRBJ1-1
V: TRBV6-5
D: NA
size: few
DNA: TGTGCCAGCAGTTACGGGGGGCCGGGTAGAGCTTTCTTT
CDR3: CASSYGGPGRAFF

J: TRBJ2-7
V: TRBV20-1
D: TRBD1
size: NA
DNA: TGCAGTGCTAGAGATTACCTACAGGGGACCTACGAGCAGTACTTC
CDR3: CSARDYLQGTYEQYF

J: TRBJ2-3
V: TRBV30
D: NA
size: NA
DNA: TGTGCCTGGAGTCCCCAAGATACGCAGTATTTT
CDR3: CAWSPQDTQYF

J: TRBJ1-2
V: TRBV20-1
D: TRBD1
size: few
DNA: TGCAGTGCTTTGGCGCTTAGAACAGGGGTCGGTTATGGCTACACCTTC
CDR3: CSALALRTGVGYGYTF

J: TRBJ1-4
V: TRBV4-1
D: NA
size: NA
DNA: TGCGCCAGCAGCCAAGCCAGGGCAGTTGCAACTAATGAAAAACTGTTTTTT
CDR3: CASSQARAVATNEKLFF

J: TRBJ1-2
V: TRBV6-5
D: TRBD1
size: NA
DNA: TGTGCCAGCAGTTATGACAGGGGCTATGGCTACACCTTC
CDR3: CASSYDRGYGYTF

J: TRBJ2-7
V: TRBV3-1
D: TRBD2
size: few
DNA: TGTGCCAGCAGCCTCGGAAATGGGGGGGACGAGCAGTACTTC
CDR3: CASSLGNGGDEQYF

J: TRBJ2-3
V: TRBV5-1
D: TRBD2
size: NA
DNA: TGCGCCAGCAGCTTCAGGGCGGGAGGGGAGGATACGCAGTATTTT
CDR3: CASSFRAGGEDTQYF

J: TRBJ1-1
V: TRBV7-9
D: NA
size: NA
DNA: TGTGCCAGCAGCTTAAATGCAGGGGTCACTGAAGCTTTCTTT
CDR3: CASSLNAGVTEAFF

J: TRBJ2-7
V: TRBV7-2
D: NA
size: few
DNA: TGTGCCAGCAGCCCTAGTAGGGTGGGGGAGCAGTACTTC
CDR3: CASSPSRVGEQYF

J: TRBJ2-5
V: TRBV12-3/TRBV12-4
D: TRBD1
size: few
DNA: TGTGCCAGCAGTTTATCCTCGGGGACAGCTCAAGAGACCCAGTACTTC
CDR3: CASSLSSGTAQETQYF

J: TRBJ2-5
V: TRBV7-6
D: TRBD2
size: NA
DNA: TGTGCCAGCAGCTTATTTTCTAGCGGGAACCCCCAAGAGACCCAGTACTTC
CDR3: CASSLFSSGNPQETQYF

J: TRBJ2-3
V: TRBV6-2/TRBV6-3
D: TRBD2
size: NA
DNA: TGTGCCAGCAGTTACTCGGGGACTATCGCAGATACGCAGTATTTT
CDR3: CASSYSGTIADTQYF

J: TRBJ2-1
V: TRBV30
D: TRBD2
size: NA
DNA: TGTGCCTGGGTAGCGGGAGCAACCCCGTTCTTC
CDR3: CAWVAGATPFF

J: TRBJ1-5
V: TRBV27
D: NA
size: NA
DNA: TGTGCCAGCAGTTTATCGTCAGGGAGGGATCAGCCCCAGCATTTT
CDR3: CASSLSSGRDQPQHF

J: TRBJ1-2
V: TRBV6-2/TRBV6-3
D: NA
size: few
DNA: TGTGCCAGCACCAACCAAATTCAGGGAAACTATGGCTACACCTTC
CDR3: CASTNQIQGNYGYTF

J: TRBJ2-5
V: TRBV6-1
D: NA
size: few
DNA: TGTGCCAGCAAGAAGACATGGCCACTCCAAGAGACCCAGTACTTC
CDR3: CASKKTWPLQETQYF

J: TRBJ2-5
V: TRBV9
D: TRBD2
size: NA
DNA: TGTGCCAGCAGCGTAACCCCCCGGGGGGAAGAGACCCAGTACTTC
CDR3: CASSVTPRGEETQYF

J: TRBJ2-6
V: TRBV4-1
D: NA
size: NA
DNA: TGCGCCAGCAGCCAAGCCTCTGGCTCTGGGGCCAACGTCCTGACTTTC
CDR3: CASSQASGSGANVLTF

J: TRBJ1-1
V: TRBV7-8
D: NA
size: NA
DNA: TGTGCCAGCAGCGTAGCTGGGGTTTTAAACACTGAAGCTTTCTTT
CDR3: CASSVAGVLNTEAFF

J: TRBJ2-1
V: TRBV7-3
D: TRBD2
size: NA
DNA: TGTGCCAGCAGCTCGACTAGCGGGAGCCAGTTCTTC
CDR3: CASSSTSGSQFF

J: TRBJ2-3
V: TRBV11-2
D: NA
size: few
DNA: TGTGCCAGCAGCCCCCGAGGAGCCAGCACAGATACGCAGTATTTT
CDR3: CASSPRGASTDTQYF

J: TRBJ2-2
V: TRBV19
D: TRBD1
size: few
DNA: TGTGCCAGTAGTGACAGGGGTCACGGGGAGCTGTTTTTT
CDR3: CASSDRGHGELFF

J: TRBJ1-5
V: TRBV6-5
D: NA
size: NA
DNA: TGTGCCAGCAGTTACAGTGGACAGCACAATCAGCCCCAGCATTTT
CDR3: CASSYSGQHNQPQHF

J: TRBJ1-2
V: TRBV4-2
D: NA
size: NA
DNA: TGTGCCAGCAGCCAAGAGTCCCGGGGCGCTGGCTACACCTTC
CDR3: CASSQESRGAGYTF